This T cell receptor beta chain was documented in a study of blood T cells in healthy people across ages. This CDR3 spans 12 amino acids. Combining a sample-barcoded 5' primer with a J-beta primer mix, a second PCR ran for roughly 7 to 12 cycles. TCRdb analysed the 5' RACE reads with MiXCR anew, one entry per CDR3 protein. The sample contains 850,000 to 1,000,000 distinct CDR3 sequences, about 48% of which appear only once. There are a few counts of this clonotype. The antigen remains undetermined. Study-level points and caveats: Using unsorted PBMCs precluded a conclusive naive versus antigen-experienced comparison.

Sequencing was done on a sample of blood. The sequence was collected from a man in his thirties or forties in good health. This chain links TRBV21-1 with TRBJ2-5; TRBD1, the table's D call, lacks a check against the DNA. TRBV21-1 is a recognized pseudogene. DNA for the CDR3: TGTGCCAGCAGGTACAAGCCGGGGACCCAGTACTTC. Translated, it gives CASRYKPGTQYF.